This T cell receptor (beta chain) was obtained from a study of regulatory T cells in long-lasting Graves disease. The sample's time point: persistent/refractory GD, antithyroid drugs over 5 years with positive TRAb. RNA from PBMCs was the source of the TCR library. Researchers made TCR beta libraries by using iRepertoire HTBI primers and running Arm-PCR on CDR3 regions. TCRdb redid the calling of the multiplex PCR reads with MiXCR, one entry per CDR3 protein. The table shows about half a million distinct CDR3 sequences, with approximately 22% occurring only once. Deletions cut 3 bases from V and 0 bases from J, with 12 bases between. Germline loops: CDR1 SGHTA, CDR2 FQGTGA. The CDR3 consists of 16 residues.

The sequence derives from a female donor with Graves disease. Material: peripheral blood mononuclear cells (PBMCs), obtained when the disease was refractory, from a patient treated with antithyroid drugs. The rearrangement links TRBV7-3 to TRBJ2-1; weak D call: TRBD2 (6 bases). CDR3 sequence (DNA): TGTGCCAGCAGCTTTGGGGGAGGAAGCTCCTACAATGAGCAGTTCTTC. This translates into CASSFGGGSSYNEQFF.